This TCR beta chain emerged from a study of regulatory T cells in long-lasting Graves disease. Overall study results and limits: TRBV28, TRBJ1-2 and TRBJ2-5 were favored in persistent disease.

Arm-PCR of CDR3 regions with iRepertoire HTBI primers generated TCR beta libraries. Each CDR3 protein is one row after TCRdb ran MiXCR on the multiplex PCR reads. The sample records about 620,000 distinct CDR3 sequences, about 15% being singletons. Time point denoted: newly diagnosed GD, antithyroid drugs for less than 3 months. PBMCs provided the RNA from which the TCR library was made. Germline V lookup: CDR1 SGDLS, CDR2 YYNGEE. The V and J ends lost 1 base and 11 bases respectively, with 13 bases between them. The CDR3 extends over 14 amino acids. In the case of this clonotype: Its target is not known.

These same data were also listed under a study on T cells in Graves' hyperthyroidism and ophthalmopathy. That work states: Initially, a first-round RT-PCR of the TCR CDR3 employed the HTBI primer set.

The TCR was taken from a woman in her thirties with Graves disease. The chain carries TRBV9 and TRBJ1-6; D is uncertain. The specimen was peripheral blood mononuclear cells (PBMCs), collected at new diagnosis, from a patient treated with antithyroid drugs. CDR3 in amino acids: CASSVLESSAPLHF. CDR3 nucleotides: TGTGCCAGCAGCGTATTGGAATCCTCCGCACCCCTCCACTTT.